This entry features one T cell receptor beta chain sequence. The V and J ends lost 2 bases and 0 bases respectively, with 9 bases between them. Germline CDR1 is SGHRS and CDR2 is YFSETQ. The CDR3 spans 15 residues. TCRdb keeps only in-frame clones here, not all; method: immunoSEQ multiplex PCR. In the table there are tens of thousands of clones, roughly 85% of which are singletons. The entry originates in a study of T cell changes during pregnancy in multiple sclerosis. The TCR was taken from a female donor with multiple sclerosis, enrolled in a pregnancy study. The sequenced sample was CD4+ T cells from peripheral blood mononuclear cells, obtained in the second trimester of pregnancy. The chain combines TRBV5-1 with TRBJ2-1; TRBD2 might be the D (6 bases). Here the CDR3 DNA reads TGCGCCAGCAGCTTACAGCGGGTCTCCTACAATGAGCAGTTCTTC. Protein sequence: CASSLQRVSYNEQFF.